The 24 T cell receptor beta chains given below trace back to one sample, sequenced in a study of identifying expanded T cells in peripheral blood. Sequencing was performed with immunoSEQ multiplex PCR; in TCRdb, only in-frame clones are kept and a portion is missing. The sample lists roughly 100,000 clones; around 88% were seen once. The source material was blood. The receptors come from a person aged 18-70 years in good health.

Turning to this clone: At one end the junction does not follow the germline gene, possibly because of a read error. The CDR3, as DNA: TGTGCCAGTAGTGGCGCGGGAGCTAGCACAGATACCCAGTATTTT. It specifies CASSGAGASTDTQYF. The V call is TRBV19, the J call TRBJ2-3, with 7 positions matching TRBD2. The germline gives CDR1 LNHDA, CDR2 SQIVND (reference sequence). The CDR3 spans 15 residues.

CDR3 loop: CASSSGRLNTGELFF. CDR3 sequence (DNA): TGCGCCAGCAGTTCGGGACGCTTAAACACCGGGGAGCTGTTTTTT. The V and J genes are TRBV10-1 and TRBJ2-2; D tentatively fits TRBD1 or TRBD2 (5 bases each). The CDR3 totals 15 residues. Trimming took 5 bases from V and 2 from J, leaving 12 bases between them. CDR1 is WNHNN, CDR2 SYGVQD, per germline (reference sequence).

This chain connects TRBV7-3 to TRBJ2-3; D gene uncertain. The CDR3 runs to 14 residues. Trimming cost V 4 bases and J 7 bases, with 15 bases left between them. The germline V gene has CDR1 SGHTA and CDR2 FQGTGA. CDR3 sequence: CASSSTAGANTQYF. CDR3 DNA sequence: TGTGCCAGCAGCTCCACCGCTGGTGCTAATACGCAGTATTTT.

The rearrangement uses TRBV7-8 and TRBJ1-1; 10 bases fit TRBD1. This CDR3 is 15 amino acids long. V lost 5 bases and J lost 3; bases outside the gene matches: 6. Germline V CDR1 and CDR2: SGHVS, FQNEAQ. Here the CDR3 DNA reads TGTGCCAGCAGCCTCCGGGACAGGGGTGACACTGAAGCTTTCTTT. Translation: CASSLRDRGDTEAFF.

V and J are TRBV27 and TRBJ1-1, with TRBD1 as a possible D gene (6 bases). V shed 6 bases and J shed 5 bases, with 19 bases lying between them. CDR3 length: 15 residues. Per the germline V gene, CDR1 is MNHEY and CDR2 is SMNVEV (reference sequence). The DNA for the CDR3 is TGTGCCAGCAGCAGATGGGACAACGGGTTTACTGAAGCTTTCTTT. Amino acids: CASSRWDNGFTEAFF.

This chain links TRBV4-1 with TRBJ2-7; unclear D gene. Germline-derived CDR1 and CDR2 are MGHRA and YSYEKL. This CDR3 is built from 15 residues. V lost 0 bases and J 2 bases, leaving 11 bases between the germline ends. Written as DNA, the CDR3 is TGCGCCAGCAGCCAAGATGGTCAAGCTACCTACGAGCAGTACTTC. Residues: CASSQDGQATYEQYF.

V and J are TRBV5-4 and TRBJ2-5; 13 bases fit TRBD2. The CDR3 sequence is 16 residues long. The germline gives CDR1 SGHNT, CDR2 YYREEE (reference sequence). V gave up 4 bases and J gave up 2 bases; unmatched junction bases: 5. The CDR3, as DNA: TGTGCCAGCAGCCTGCGGACTAGCGGGGGACAAGAGACCCAGTACTTC. Its translation is CASSLRTSGGQETQYF.

The chain recombines TRBV14 with TRBJ1-6; 7 bases fit TRBD1. V trimming: 1 base; J trimming: 2 bases; junction bases outside the gene matches: 5. The CDR3 runs to 17 residues. Germline V CDR1 and CDR2: SGHDN, FVKESK. The chain's CDR3 is CASSQGQGDTYNSPLHF. For the CDR3, the DNA is TGTGCCAGCAGCCAAGGGCAGGGGGACACCTATAATTCACCCCTCCACTTT.

The rearrangement uses TRBV4-2 and TRBJ1-5; unclear D gene. Trimming shortened V by 0 bases and J by 7 bases, and 13 bases separated the two germline ends. CDR3 size: 15 residues. Germline CDR1 is LGHNA and CDR2 is YNFKEQ. The CDR3 is CASSQDVRGYQPQHF. The CDR3, as DNA: TGTGCCAGCAGCCAAGATGTTCGGGGATACCAGCCCCAGCATTTT.

The chain employs TRBV27 and TRBJ2-3; TRBD1 might be the D (6 bases). V shed 4 bases and J shed 4 bases, with 12 bases lying between them. Germline loops: CDR1 MNHEY, CDR2 SMNVEV (reference sequence). The CDR3 contains 14 residues. Here the CDR3 DNA reads TGTGCCAGCAGTTCTGTCTGGGGGCCAGATACGCAGTATTTT. Translating gives CASSSVWGPDTQYF.

The count of this clone is one. The CDR3 loop is CASTTGADGYTF. The DNA of the CDR3 is TGTGCCAGCACCACCGGGGCGGATGGCTACACCTTC. J is TRBJ1-2 and V is TRBV28; maybe TRBD1 (5 bases). Germline V gene sequence: CDR1 MDHEN, CDR2 SYDVKM. V lost 7 bases and J lost 6, with 12 bases in between. This CDR3 contains 12 residues.

The rearrangement joins TRBV5-1 to TRBJ2-7, with no clear D. CDR3 length: 13 amino acids. Germline-derived CDR1 and CDR2 are SGHRS and YFSETQ. Trimming cost V 0 bases and J 7 bases, with 11 bases left between them. Written as DNA, the CDR3 is TGCGCCAGCAGCTTGGCACCTAATACTGAGCAGTACTTC. It is translated as CASSLAPNTEQYF.

The chain is built from TRBV5-1 and TRBJ1-1; 8 nucleotides align to TRBD1. The trim removed 3 bases at V and 1 base at J, leaving 5 bases unmatched. Germline V gene data show CDR1 as SGHRS and CDR2 as YFSETQ. The CDR3 has 15 amino acids. The CDR3 loop reads CASSSLGTGNTEAFF. The DNA of the CDR3 is TGCGCCAGCAGCTCGTTAGGGACAGGGAACACTGAAGCTTTCTTT.

The chain uses TRBV2 and TRBJ1-2; D is undetermined. CDR1 is SNHLY and CDR2 is FYNNEI in the germline V gene. V was shortened by 2 bases and J by 8 bases, with 6 bases between the two germline ends. The CDR3 loop spans 11 amino acids. The CDR3 region has the DNA TGTGCCAGCAGTGAATATTCAGGCTACACCTTC. Its translation: CASSEYSGYTF.

The chain combines TRBV7-8 with TRBJ2-1; D ambiguous. This CDR3 region has 17 residues. V was clipped by 0 bases and J by 2 bases, with 14 bases between them. The germline gives CDR1 SGHVS, CDR2 FQNEAQ. The CDR3 bases are TGTGCCAGCAGCTTAGCGTCTCTAGTTTCAGCCTACAATGAGCAGTTCTTC. It specifies CASSLASLVSAYNEQFF.

The gene calls are TRBV6-4 and TRBJ2-7; 10 bases match TRBD2. In germline, CDR1 is MRHNA, CDR2 SNTAGT. CDR3 length: 20 residues. Trimming took 0 bases from V and 2 from J; bases not matched to a gene: 16. CDR3: CASSDSDGSGRGKSTYEQYF. In DNA form, the CDR3 reads TGTGCCAGCAGTGACTCCGATGGAAGCGGGAGGGGGAAGAGTACCTACGAGCAGTACTTC.

The chain links TRBV5-1 to TRBJ2-5; D gene ambiguous. Trimming took off 0 bases at V and 4 bases at J, with 10 bases between the two ends. This CDR3 contains 14 residues. Germline lookup yields CDR1 SGHRS and CDR2 YFSETQ. CDR3 protein: CASSLADAPETQYF. Written as DNA, the CDR3 is TGCGCCAGCAGCTTGGCCGACGCGCCAGAGACCCAGTACTTC.

The chain links TRBV7-3 to TRBJ2-7; TRBD2 agrees at 7 bases. The ends lost 4 bases at V and 6 bases at J; junction bases unmatched: 6. Germline V gene sequence: CDR1 SGHTA, CDR2 FQGTGA. The CDR3 is made up of 13 amino acids. Here the CDR3 reads CASSYRGDLEQYF. For the CDR3, the DNA is TGTGCCAGCAGCTACCGGGGGGATCTCGAGCAGTACTTC.

The J gene is TRBJ1-1, the V gene TRBV19; 8 bases line up with TRBD1. The CDR3 runs 17 residues. J gave up 4 bases and V 5 bases, and 15 bases lay outside the gene matches. Looked up from germline, CDR1 is LNHDA and CDR2 is SQIVND (reference sequence). The CDR3 loop reads CASSPDRGTSVGTEAFF. The CDR3 DNA sequence: TGTGCCAGTAGTCCAGACAGGGGTACAAGTGTGGGCACTGAAGCTTTCTTT.

This chain links TRBV19 with TRBJ2-3; D might be TRBD1 or TRBD2, each matching 5 bases. The CDR3 has 14 amino acids. Trimming stripped 5 bases from V and 0 bases from J, with 9 bases between. Germline V gene sequence: CDR1 LNHDA, CDR2 SQIVND (reference sequence). The CDR3 protein is CASSLGTSTDTQYF. The CDR3 nucleotides are TGTGCCAGTAGTCTCGGGACGAGCACAGATACGCAGTATTTT.

The chain is built from TRBV19 and TRBJ2-6, with 7 bases fitting TRBD1. The CDR3 length is 15 residues. The germline V gene has CDR1 LNHDA and CDR2 SQIVND (reference sequence). V gave up 4 bases and J gave up 4 bases; unmatched junction bases: 4. The CDR3 here is CASSRQGAGANVLTF. CDR3 bases: TGTGCCAGTAGTAGACAGGGAGCAGGGGCCAACGTCCTGACTTTC.

This clone was seen more than once but under ten times. This chain's CDR3 is CAGGTGPYEQYF. In DNA, the CDR3 is TGTGCCGGAGGTACAGGGCCCTACGAGCAGTACTTC. The chain couples TRBV6-5 to TRBJ2-7; TRBD1 is a possible D gene (6 bases). The CDR3 runs 12 residues. Trimming took 11 bases from V and 2 from J, leaving 13 bases between them. The germline CDR1 and CDR2 sequences are MNHEY and SVGAGI.

The chain joins TRBV29-1 to TRBJ1-1; D unclear. V was cut by 6 bases and J by 4 bases, with 18 bases left in between. Germline CDR1 reads SQVTM; CDR2 reads ANQGSEA. The CDR3 is 14 residues long. CDR3 in DNA: TGCAGCGTCAAAAAACGGGCGGTAGGCACTGAAGCTTTCTTT. It is translated as CSVKKRAVGTEAFF.

This rearrangement joins TRBV5-1 to TRBJ2-2; TRBD2 aligns across 8 bases. Germline assignment: CDR1 SGHRS and CDR2 YFSETQ. This CDR3 comprises 16 residues. V lost 4 bases to trimming and J lost 0 bases; unmatched junction nucleotides: 5. The CDR3 sequence: CASSLRAGANTGELFF. CDR3 nucleotide sequence: TGCGCCAGCAGCCTTCGAGCGGGGGCGAACACCGGGGAGCTGTTTTTT. Using reference TRBV5-1 and TRBJ2-2 for the parts outside the CDR3, the full variable domain is KAGVTQTPRYLIKTRGQQVTLSCSPISGHRSVSWYQQTPGQGLQFLFEYFSETQRNKGNFPGRFSGRQFSNSRSEMNVSTLELGDSALYLCASSLRAGANTGELFFGEGSRLTVL.